This T cell receptor (beta chain) stems from a study of tumor and adjacent non-tumor tissue in lung cancer. Whole-study findings and limits: Higher tumor TCR diversity was associated with shorter survival. Tumor tissue had significantly higher TCR diversity than normal lung.

No cell sorting was done before RNA was extracted from the tissue. This non-tumor lung sample came from over 3 cm beyond the tumor edge. The CDR3 sequence is 16 residues long. The V segment lost 6 bases and the J segment 7 bases; nucleotides outside the gene matches: 12. CDR1 and CDR2 from the germline V gene are MNHNS and SASEGT. TCRbeta libraries were built with three rounds of nested PCR, modified from ARM-PCR. TCRdb processed the multiplex PCR reads anew with MiXCR; each CDR3 protein has one entry. Counted here are some 100,000 distinct CDR3 sequences, 60% to 65% occurring once; the ten biggest clones make up about 20%. Of note for this clonotype: Its specificity is not known.

The rearrangement joins TRBV6-1 to TRBJ2-1; 10 nucleotides match TRBD2. This sequence was found in a man aged 60-69 years with non-small cell lung cancer. Sequenced: distant non-tumor lung tissue. The CDR3 is CASSAGASGRGNEQFF. CDR3 DNA sequence: TGTGCCAGCAGCGCCGGGGCTAGCGGGAGAGGGAATGAGCAGTTCTTC.